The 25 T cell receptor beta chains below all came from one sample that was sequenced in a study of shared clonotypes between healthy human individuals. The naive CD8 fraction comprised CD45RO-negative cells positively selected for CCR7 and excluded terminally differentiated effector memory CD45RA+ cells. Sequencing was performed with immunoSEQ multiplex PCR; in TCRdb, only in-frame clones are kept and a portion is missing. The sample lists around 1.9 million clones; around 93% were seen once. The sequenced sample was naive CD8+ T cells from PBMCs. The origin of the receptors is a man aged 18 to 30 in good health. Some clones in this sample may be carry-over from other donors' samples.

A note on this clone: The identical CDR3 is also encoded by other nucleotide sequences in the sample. CDR3 nucleotides: TGTGCCAGCAGCCCCGGGGGGGAGGGCTACGAGCAGTACTTC. Translating gives CASSPGGEGYEQYF. This chain connects TRBV9 to TRBJ2-7, with 8 bases aligning to TRBD2. This CDR3 has 14 residues. The junction had 6 bases not matched to a gene; V was cut back by 4 bases and J by 3 bases. From germline, CDR1 is SGDLS and CDR2 YYNGEE.

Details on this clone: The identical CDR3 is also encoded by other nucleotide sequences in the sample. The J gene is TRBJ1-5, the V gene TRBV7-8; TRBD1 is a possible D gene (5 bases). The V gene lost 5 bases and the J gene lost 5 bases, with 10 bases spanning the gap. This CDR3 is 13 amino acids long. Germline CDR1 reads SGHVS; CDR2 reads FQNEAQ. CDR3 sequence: CASSPGPYQPQHF. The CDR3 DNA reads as TGTGCCAGCAGCCCGGGACCGTATCAGCCCCAGCATTTT.

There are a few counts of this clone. The CDR3 here is CASSGVRDGYTF. The CDR3 DNA sequence: TGTGCCAGCAGTGGCGTCAGGGACGGCTACACCTTC. V usage is TRBV2 and J usage is TRBJ1-2; D possibly corresponds to TRBD1 (5 bases). The germline gives CDR1 SNHLY, CDR2 FYNNEI. The CDR3 has 12 amino acids. V gave up 4 bases and J gave up 8 bases, with 11 bases separating them.

The CDR3 bases are TGTGCCAGCAGCCGTGGAGGTAGATGGGGTGATGAGCAGTTCTTC. Amino acids: CASSRGGRWGDEQFF. J is TRBJ2-1 and V is TRBV11-2; a weak D match, TRBD2 (5 bases). Germline V gene lookup returns CDR1 SGHAT and CDR2 FQNNGV. The CDR3 runs to 15 residues. Trimming took off 5 bases at V and 8 bases at J, with 19 bases between the two ends.

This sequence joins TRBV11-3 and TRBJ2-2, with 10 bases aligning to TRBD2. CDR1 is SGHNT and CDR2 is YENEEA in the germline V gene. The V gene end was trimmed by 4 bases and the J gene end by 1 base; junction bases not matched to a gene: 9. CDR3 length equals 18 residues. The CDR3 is CASSSGTSADVNTGELFF. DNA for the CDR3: TGTGCCAGCAGCTCTGGGACTAGCGCCGACGTGAACACCGGGGAGCTGTTTTTT.

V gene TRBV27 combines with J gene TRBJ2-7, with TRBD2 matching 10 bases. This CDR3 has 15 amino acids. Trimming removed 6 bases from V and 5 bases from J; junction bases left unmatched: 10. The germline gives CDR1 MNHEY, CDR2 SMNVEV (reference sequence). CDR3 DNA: TGTGCCAGCAGCCAAATCGGACTAGCGGTCGACGAGCAGTACTTC. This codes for CASSQIGLAVDEQYF.

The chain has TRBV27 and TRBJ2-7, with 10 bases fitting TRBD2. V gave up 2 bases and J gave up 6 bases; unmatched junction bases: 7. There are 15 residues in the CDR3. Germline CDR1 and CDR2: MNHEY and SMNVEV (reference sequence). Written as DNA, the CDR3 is TGTGCCAGCAGTTTAGGAGCGGGGGGGCTGTCCGAGCAGTACTTC. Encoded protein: CASSLGAGGLSEQYF.

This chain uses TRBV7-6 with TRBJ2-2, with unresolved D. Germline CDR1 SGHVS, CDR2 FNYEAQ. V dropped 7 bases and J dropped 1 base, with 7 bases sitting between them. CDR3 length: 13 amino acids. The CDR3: CASNLLNTGELFF. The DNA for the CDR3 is TGTGCCAGCAACCTTTTGAACACCGGGGAGCTGTTTTTT. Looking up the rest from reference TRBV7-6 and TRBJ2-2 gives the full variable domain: GAGVSQSPRYKVTKRGQDVALRCDPISGHVSLYWYRQALGQGPEFLTYFNYEAQQDKSGLPNDRFSAERPEGSISTLTIQRTEQRDSAMYRCASNLLNTGELFFGEGSRLTVL.

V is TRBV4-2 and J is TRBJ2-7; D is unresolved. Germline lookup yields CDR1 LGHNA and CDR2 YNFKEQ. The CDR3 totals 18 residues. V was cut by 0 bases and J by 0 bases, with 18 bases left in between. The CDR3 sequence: CASSQDWRHNDVSYEQYF. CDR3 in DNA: TGTGCCAGCAGCCAAGATTGGCGCCATAACGACGTCTCCTACGAGCAGTACTTC.

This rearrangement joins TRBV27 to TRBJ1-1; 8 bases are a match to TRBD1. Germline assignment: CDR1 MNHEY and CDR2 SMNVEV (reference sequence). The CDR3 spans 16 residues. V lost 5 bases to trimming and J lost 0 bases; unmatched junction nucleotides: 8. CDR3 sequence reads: CASSTTGVFMNTEAFF. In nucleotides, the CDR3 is TGTGCCAGCAGTACGACAGGGGTTTTCATGAACACTGAAGCTTTCTTT.

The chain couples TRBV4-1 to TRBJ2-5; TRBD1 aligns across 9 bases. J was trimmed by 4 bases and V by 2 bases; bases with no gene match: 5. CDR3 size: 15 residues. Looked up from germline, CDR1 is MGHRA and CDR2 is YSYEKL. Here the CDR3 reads CASSQFGTGLETQYF. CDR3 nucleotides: TGCGCCAGCAGCCAATTCGGGACAGGGCTAGAGACCCAGTACTTC.

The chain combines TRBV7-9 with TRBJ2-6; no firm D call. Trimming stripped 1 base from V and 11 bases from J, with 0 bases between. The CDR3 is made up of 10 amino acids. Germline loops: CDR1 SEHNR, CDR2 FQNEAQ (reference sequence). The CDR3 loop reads CASSLDVLTF. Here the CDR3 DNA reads TGTGCCAGCAGCTTAGACGTCCTGACTTTC.

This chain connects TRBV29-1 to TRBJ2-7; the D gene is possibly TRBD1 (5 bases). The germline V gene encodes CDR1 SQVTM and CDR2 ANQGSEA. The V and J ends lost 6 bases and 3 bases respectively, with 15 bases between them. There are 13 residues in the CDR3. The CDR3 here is CSVTDSSVYEQYF. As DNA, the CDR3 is TGCAGCGTGACAGACTCATCCGTCTACGAGCAGTACTTC.

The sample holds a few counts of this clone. Written as DNA, the CDR3 is TGTGCCAGCAGTGAAAGTGTACGAGGAGAGGTCCCCCAGCATTTT. This translates into CASSESVRGEVPQHF. The V gene is TRBV2, the J gene TRBJ1-5; D remains ambiguous. Between the trimmed V and J ends, which lost 2 bases and 10 bases, there was a span of 18 bases. The CDR3 extends over 15 amino acids. Germline V gene lookup returns CDR1 SNHLY and CDR2 FYNNEI.

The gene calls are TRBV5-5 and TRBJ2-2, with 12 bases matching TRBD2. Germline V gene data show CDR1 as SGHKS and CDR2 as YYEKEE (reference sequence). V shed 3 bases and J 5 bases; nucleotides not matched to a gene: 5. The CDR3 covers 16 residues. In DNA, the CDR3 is TGTGCCAGCAGCTCAGGACTAGCGGGAAATACCGGGGAGCTGTTTTTT. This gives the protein CASSSGLAGNTGELFF.

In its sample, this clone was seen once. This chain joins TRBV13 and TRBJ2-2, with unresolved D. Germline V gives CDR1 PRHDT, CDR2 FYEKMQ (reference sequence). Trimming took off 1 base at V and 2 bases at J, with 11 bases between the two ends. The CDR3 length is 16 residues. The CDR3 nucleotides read TGTGCCAGCAGCTTAGCCACCCAGGCAAACACCGGGGAGCTGTTTTTT. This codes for CASSLATQANTGELFF.

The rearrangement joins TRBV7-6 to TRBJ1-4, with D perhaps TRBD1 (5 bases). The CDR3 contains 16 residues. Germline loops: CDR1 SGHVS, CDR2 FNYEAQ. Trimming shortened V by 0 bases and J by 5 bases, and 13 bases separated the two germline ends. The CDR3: CASSLALEGWNEKLFF. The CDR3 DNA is TGTGCCAGCAGCTTAGCGCTGGAGGGGTGGAATGAAAAACTGTTTTTT.

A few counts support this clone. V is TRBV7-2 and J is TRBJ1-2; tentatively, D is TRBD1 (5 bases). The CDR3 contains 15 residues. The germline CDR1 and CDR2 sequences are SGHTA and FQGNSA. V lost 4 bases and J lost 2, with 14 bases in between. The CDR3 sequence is CASSSVWGSNYGYTF. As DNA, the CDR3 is TGTGCCAGCAGCTCCGTCTGGGGCAGCAACTATGGCTACACCTTC.

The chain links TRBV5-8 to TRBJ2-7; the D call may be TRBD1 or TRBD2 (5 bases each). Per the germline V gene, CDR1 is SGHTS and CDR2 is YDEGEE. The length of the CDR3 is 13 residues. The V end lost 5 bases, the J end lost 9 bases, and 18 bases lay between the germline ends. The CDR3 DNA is TGTGCCAGCAGTGGGACCGTGGAGTATGTGCAGTACTTC. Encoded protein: CASSGTVEYVQYF.

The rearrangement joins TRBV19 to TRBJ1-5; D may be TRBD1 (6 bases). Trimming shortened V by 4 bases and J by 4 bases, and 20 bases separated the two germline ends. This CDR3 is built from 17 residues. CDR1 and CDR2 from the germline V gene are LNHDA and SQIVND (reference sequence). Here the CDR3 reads CASSTLEGTRANQPQHF. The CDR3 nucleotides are TGTGCCAGTAGTACCCTTGAGGGGACAAGAGCAAATCAGCCCCAGCATTTT.

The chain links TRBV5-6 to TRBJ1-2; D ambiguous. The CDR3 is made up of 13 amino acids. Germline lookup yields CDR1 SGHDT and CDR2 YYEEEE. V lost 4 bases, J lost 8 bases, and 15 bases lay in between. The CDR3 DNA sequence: TGTGCCAGCAGCCTCGGGTGGGAAGGAGGCTACACCTTC. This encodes CASSLGWEGGYTF.

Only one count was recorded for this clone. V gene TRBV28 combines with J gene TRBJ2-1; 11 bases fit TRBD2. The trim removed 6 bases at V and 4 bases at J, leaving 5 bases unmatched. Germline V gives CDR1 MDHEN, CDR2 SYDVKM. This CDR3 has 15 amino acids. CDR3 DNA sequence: TGTGCCAGCAGGCCGTTAGCGGGGGGGTACAATGAGCAGTTCTTC. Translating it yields CASRPLAGGYNEQFF. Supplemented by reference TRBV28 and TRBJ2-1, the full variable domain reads DVKVTQSSRYLVKRTGEKVFLECVQDMDHENMFWYRQDPGLGLRLIYFSYDVKMKEKGDIPEGYSVSREKKERFSLILESASTNQTSMYLCASRPLAGGYNEQFFGPGTRLTVL.

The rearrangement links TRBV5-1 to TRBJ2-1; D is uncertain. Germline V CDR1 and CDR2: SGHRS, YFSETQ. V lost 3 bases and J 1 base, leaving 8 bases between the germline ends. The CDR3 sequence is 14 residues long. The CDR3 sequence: CASSSSTSYNEQFF. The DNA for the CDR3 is TGCGCCAGCAGCTCCTCTACTTCCTACAATGAGCAGTTCTTC.

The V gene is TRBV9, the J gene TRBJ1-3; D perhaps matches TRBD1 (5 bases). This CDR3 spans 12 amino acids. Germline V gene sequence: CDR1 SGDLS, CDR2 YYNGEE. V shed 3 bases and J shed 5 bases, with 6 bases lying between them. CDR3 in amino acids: CASSEGRNTIYF. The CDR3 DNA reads TGTGCCAGCAGCGAGGGACGAAACACCATATATTTT.

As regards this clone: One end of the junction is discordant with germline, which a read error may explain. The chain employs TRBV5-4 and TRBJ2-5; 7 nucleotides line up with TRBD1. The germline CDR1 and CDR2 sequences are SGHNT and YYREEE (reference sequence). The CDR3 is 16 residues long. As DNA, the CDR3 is TGTGCCGGCAGCTTGACCGGGACAGAGGTTCGAGAGACCCAGTACTTC. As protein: CAGSLTGTEVRETQYF.